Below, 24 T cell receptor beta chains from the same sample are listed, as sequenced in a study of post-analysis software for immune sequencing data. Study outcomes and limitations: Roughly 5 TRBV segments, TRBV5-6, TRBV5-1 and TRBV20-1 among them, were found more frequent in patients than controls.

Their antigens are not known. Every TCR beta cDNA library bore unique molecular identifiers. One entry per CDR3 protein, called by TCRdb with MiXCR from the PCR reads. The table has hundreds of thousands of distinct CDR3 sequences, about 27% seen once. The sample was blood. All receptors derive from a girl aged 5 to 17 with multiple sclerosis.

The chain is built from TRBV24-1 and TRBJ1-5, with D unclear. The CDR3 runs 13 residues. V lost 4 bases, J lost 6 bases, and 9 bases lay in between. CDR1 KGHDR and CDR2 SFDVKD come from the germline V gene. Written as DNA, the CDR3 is TGTGCCACCAGTGACCACCCAGGTCAGCCCCAGCATTTT. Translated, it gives CATSDHPGQPQHF.

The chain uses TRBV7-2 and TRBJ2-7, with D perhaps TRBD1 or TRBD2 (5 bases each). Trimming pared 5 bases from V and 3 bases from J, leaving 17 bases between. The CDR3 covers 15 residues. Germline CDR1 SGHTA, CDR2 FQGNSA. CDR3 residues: CASSTRDAPNYEQYF. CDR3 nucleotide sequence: TGTGCCAGCAGCACCCGGGACGCACCGAACTACGAGCAGTACTTC.

The CDR3 DNA reads TGCAGTGCTGTAGCGGATCCTCCCTACAATGAGCAGTTCTTC. Translated: CSAVADPPYNEQFF. The chain links TRBV20-1 to TRBJ2-1, with TRBD2 as a possible D gene (6 bases). This CDR3 is 14 amino acids long. V lost 5 bases, J lost 2 bases, and 13 bases lay in between. The germline gives CDR1 DFQATT, CDR2 SNEGSKA (reference sequence).

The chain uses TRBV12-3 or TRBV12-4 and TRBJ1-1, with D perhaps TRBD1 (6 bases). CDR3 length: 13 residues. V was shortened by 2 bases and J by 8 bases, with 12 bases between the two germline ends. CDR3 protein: CASSLIGGLEAFF. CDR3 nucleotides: TGTGCCAGCAGTTTAATCGGGGGGCTAGAAGCTTTCTTT.

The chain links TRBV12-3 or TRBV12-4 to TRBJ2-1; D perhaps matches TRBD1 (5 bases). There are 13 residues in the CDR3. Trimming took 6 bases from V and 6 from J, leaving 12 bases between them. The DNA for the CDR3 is TGTGCCAGCAGACGCGGACACCTCAATGAGCAGTTCTTC. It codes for CASRRGHLNEQFF.

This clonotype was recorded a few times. The CDR3 sequence is CASSVTGSHQPQHF. CDR3 bases: TGTGCCAGCAGCGTAACCGGGTCTCATCAGCCCCAGCATTTT. This rearrangement joins TRBV9 to TRBJ1-5; D unresolved. The germline V gene has CDR1 SGDLS and CDR2 YYNGEE. The CDR3 extends over 14 amino acids. Deletions cut 1 base from V and 5 bases from J, with 10 bases between. Complete variable domain (other parts from reference TRBV9 and TRBJ1-5): DSGVTQTPKHLITATGQRVTLRCSPRSGDLSVYWYQQSLDQGLQFLIQYYNGEERAKGNILERFSAQQFPDLHSELNLSSLELGDSALYFCASSVTGSHQPQHFGDGTRLSIL.

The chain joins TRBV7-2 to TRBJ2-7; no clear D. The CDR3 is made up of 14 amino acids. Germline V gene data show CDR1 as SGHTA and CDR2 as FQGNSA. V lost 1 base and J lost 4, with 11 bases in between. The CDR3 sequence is CASSLGRNRYEQYF. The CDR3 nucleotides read TGTGCCAGCAGCTTAGGACGCAACCGGTACGAGCAGTACTTC.

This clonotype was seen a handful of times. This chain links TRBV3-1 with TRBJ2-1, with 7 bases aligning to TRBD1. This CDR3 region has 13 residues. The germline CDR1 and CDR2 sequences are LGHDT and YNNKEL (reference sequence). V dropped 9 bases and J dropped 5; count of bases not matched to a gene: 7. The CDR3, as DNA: TGTGCCAGTTCGGGACAGCTAGACAATGAGCAGTTCTTC. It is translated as CASSGQLDNEQFF.

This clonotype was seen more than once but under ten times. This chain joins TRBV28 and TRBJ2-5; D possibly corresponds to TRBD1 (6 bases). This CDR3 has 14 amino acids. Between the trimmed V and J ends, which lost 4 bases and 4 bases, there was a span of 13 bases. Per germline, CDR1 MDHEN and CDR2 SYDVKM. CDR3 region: CASSYIQGLETQYF. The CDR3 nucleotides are TGTGCCAGCAGTTATATACAGGGTCTAGAGACCCAGTACTTC.

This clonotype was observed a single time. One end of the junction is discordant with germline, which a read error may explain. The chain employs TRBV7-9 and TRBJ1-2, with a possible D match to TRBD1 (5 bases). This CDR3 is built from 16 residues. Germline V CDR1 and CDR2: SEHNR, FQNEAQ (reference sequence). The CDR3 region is CAGSHLFAGPNYGYTF. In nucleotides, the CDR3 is TGTGCCGGCAGCCATCTCTTTGCGGGGCCTAACTATGGCTACACCTTC.

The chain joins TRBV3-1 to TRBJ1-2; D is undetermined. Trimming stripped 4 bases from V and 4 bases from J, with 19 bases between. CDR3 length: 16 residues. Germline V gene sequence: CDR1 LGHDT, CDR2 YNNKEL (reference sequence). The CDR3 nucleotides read TGTGCCAGCAGCCCTACCCTCAACGTTAGGGTCTATGGCTACACCTTC. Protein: CASSPTLNVRVYGYTF.

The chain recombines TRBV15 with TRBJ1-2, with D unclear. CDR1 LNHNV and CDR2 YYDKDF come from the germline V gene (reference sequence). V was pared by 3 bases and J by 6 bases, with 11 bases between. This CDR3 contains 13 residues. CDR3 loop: CATSRSRADGYTF. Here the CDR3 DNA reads TGTGCCACCAGCAGGTCCCGGGCAGATGGCTACACCTTC.

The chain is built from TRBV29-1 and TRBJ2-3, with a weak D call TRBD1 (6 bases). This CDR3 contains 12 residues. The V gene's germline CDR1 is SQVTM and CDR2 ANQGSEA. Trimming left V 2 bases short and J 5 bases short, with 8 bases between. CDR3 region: CSVERGGDTQYF. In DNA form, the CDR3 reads TGCAGCGTTGAAAGAGGGGGAGATACGCAGTATTTT.

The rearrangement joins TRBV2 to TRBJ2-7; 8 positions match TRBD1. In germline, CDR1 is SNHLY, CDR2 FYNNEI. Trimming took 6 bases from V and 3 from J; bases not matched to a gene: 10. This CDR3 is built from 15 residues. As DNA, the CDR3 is TGTGCCAGCAGCGACCTGACAGGGGCCCTCTACGAGCAGTACTTC. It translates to CASSDLTGALYEQYF.

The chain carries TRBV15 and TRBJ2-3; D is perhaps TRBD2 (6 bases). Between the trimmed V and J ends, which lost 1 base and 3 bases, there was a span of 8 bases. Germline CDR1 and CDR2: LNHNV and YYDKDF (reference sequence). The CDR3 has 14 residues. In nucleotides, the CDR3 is TGTGCCACCAGCAGAGGGGGACTGACAGATACGCAGTATTTT. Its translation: CATSRGGLTDTQYF.

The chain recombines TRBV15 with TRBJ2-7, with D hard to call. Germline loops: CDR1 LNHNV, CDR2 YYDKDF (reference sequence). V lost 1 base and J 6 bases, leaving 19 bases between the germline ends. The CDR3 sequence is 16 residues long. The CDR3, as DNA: TGTGCCACCAGCAGAGGTGACACACAATTACCTGTCGAGCAGTACTTC. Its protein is CATSRGDTQLPVEQYF. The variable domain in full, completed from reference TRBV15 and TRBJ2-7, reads DAMVIQNPRYQVTQFGKPVTLSCSQTLNHNVMYWYQQKSSQAPKLLFHYYDKDFNNEADTPDNFQSRRPNTSFCFLDIRSPGLGDTAMYLCATSRGDTQLPVEQYFGPGTRLTVT.

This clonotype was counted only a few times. The CDR3 coding sequence is TGTGCCACCAGCAGAGATTTAAATAGGGGGGGGGATGAGCAGTTCTTC. Residues: CATSRDLNRGGDEQFF. The J gene is TRBJ2-1, the V gene TRBV15, with D possibly matching TRBD2 (7 bases). Germline assignment: CDR1 LNHNV and CDR2 YYDKDF (reference sequence). Trimming removed 0 bases at V and 8 bases at J, with 17 bases between. The CDR3 covers 16 residues.

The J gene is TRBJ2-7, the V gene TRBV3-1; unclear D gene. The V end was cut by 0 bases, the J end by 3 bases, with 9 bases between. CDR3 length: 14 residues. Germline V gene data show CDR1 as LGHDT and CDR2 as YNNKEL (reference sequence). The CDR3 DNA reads TGTGCCAGCAGCCAAGACTGGCGCCACTACGAGCAGTACTTC. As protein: CASSQDWRHYEQYF.

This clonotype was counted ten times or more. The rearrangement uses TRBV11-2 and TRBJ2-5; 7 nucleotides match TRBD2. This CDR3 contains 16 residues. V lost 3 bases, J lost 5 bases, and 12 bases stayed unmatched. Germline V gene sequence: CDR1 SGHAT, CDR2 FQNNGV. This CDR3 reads CASSFKRDRRRETQYF. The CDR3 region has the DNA TGTGCCAGCAGCTTTAAGCGGGACCGCCGAAGGGAGACCCAGTACTTC.

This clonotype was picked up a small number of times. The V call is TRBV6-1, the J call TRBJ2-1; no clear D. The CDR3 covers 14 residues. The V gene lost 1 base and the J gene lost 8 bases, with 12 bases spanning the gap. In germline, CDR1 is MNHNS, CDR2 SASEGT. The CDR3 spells CASSEVASGHEQFF. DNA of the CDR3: TGTGCCAGCAGTGAAGTCGCGTCTGGGCATGAGCAGTTCTTC.

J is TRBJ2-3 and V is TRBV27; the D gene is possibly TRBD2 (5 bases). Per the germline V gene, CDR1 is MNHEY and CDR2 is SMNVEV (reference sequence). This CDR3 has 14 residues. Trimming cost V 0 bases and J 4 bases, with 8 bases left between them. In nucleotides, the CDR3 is TGTGCCAGCAGTTTATCGCATAGCGCAGATACGCAGTATTTT. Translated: CASSLSHSADTQYF.

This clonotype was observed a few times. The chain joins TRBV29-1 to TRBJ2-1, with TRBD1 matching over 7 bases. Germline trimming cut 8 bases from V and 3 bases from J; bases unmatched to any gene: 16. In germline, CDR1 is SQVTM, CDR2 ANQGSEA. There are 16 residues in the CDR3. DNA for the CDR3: TGCAGCTCTACCGACAGGGCCCGTTATAACTACAATGAGCAGTTCTTC. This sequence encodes CSSTDRARYNYNEQFF.

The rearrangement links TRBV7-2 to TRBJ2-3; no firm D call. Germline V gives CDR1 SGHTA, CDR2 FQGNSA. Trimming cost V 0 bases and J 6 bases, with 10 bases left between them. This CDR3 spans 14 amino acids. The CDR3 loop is CASSLAPALDTQYF. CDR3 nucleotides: TGTGCCAGCAGCTTAGCGCCGGCTTTGGATACGCAGTATTTT.

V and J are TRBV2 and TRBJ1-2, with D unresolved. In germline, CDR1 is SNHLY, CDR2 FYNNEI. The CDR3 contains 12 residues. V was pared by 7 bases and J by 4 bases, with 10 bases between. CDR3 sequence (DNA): TGTGCCAGCATGGGCAGTGGCTATGGCTACACCTTC. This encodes CASMGSGYGYTF.